These T cell receptor beta chains were read from a single sample in a study of response to subunit inactivated influenza vaccine. TCRdb analysed the RT-PCR reads with MiXCR anew, one entry per CDR3 protein. This sample has about half a million distinct CDR3 sequences; about 25% occur once, and the top ten carry approximately 1.9%. The sample in question was CD4+ T cells sorted from PBMCs, obtained 4 to 6 days after vaccination. The source is a man aged 45-65 years who received an inactivated influenza vaccine. CDR3s leave out the opening cysteine and the closing phenylalanine or tryptophan. The order of the fields is CDR3 protein, CDR3 length, J gene, V gene.

ASSLRGLTNEKLF | 13 | TRBJ1-4 | TRBV12-3/TRBV12-4
ASTALRLPGDTQY | 13 | TRBJ2-3 | TRBV12-3/TRBV12-4
SASVNRGYNEQF | 12 | TRBJ2-1 | TRBV20-1
SAPRGLTGANVLT | 13 | TRBJ2-6 | TRBV20-1
SAPGGSSYNEQF | 12 | TRBJ2-1 | TRBV20-1
ASRSGSLNSPLH | 12 | TRBJ1-6 | TRBV7-9
ASSLGLITGGRETQY | 15 | TRBJ2-5 | TRBV7-2
ASRASGEPYNEQF | 13 | TRBJ2-1 | TRBV25-1
ASSASRRGSEQF | 12 | TRBJ2-1 | TRBV2
TSSQVWWADSYEQY | 14 | TRBJ2-7 | TRBV1
ASSLRGDSSNQPQH | 14 | TRBJ1-5 | TRBV28
ASTLAGETYEQY | 12 | TRBJ2-7 | TRBV12-3/TRBV12-4
ATAPARGRNEQF | 12 | TRBJ2-1 | TRBV12-3/TRBV12-4
ASSFSWAQETQY | 12 | TRBJ2-5 | TRBV28
SATGQGNELF | 10 | TRBJ2-2 | TRBV20-1